The 15 T cell receptor beta chains presented below share a single source sample, sequenced in a study of beta chain features in type 1 diabetes. Expressed TCRB transcripts got sequenced, as all isolated RNA was reverse transcribed. Clones were read by immunoSEQ multiplex PCR, and TCRdb kept only the in-frame ones, dropping some. The sample includes 350,000 to 450,000 clones, roughly 16% seen only once; the top ten take 0.019%. The specimen sequenced was naive CD4+ T cells from blood. The receptors here all came from a woman between 18 and 30 years old in good health.

This clone was seen a few times. The chain's CDR3 is CATNMGGGLADTQYF. The CDR3 DNA reads TGTGCCACCAACATGGGCGGAGGTCTGGCAGATACGCAGTATTTT. The chain carries TRBV15 and TRBJ2-3; perhaps TRBD2 as D (5 bases). Germline V lookup: CDR1 LNHNV, CDR2 YYDKDF (reference sequence). V dropped 7 bases and J dropped 4 bases, with 18 bases sitting between them. The CDR3 is 15 residues long.

This CDR3 reads CASSQTRGDEQFF. The CDR3 bases are TGTGCCAGCTCACAGACTAGAGGCGATGAGCAGTTCTTC. The chain carries TRBV18 and TRBJ2-1; a possible D gene is TRBD2 (6 bases). The V end was cut by 4 bases, the J end by 8 bases, with 12 bases between. CDR1 is KGHSH and CDR2 is LQKENI in the germline V gene. The CDR3 runs to 13 residues. The full variable domain, in which reference TRBV18 and TRBJ2-1 provide the parts outside the CDR3, is NAGVMQNPRHLVRRRGQEARLRCSPMKGHSHVYWYRQLPEEGLKFMVYLQKENIIDESGMPKERFSAEFPKEGPSILRIQQVVRGDSAAYFCASSQTRGDEQFFGPGTRLTVL.

This chain connects TRBV30 to TRBJ1-1; perhaps TRBD1 as D (6 bases). The V gene's germline CDR1 is GTSNPN and CDR2 SVGIG (reference sequence). V was trimmed by 2 bases and J by 7 bases, leaving 17 bases between them. The CDR3 contains 14 residues. This CDR3 reads CAWSPGLVGGEAFF. CDR3 DNA sequence: TGTGCCTGGAGTCCCGGTCTGGTAGGGGGTGAAGCTTTCTTT.

The chain uses TRBV9 and TRBJ2-1; no definite D call. V was pared by 6 bases and J by 6 bases, with 19 bases between. Per the germline V gene, CDR1 is SGDLS and CDR2 is YYNGEE. This CDR3 contains 15 residues. Here the CDR3 reads CASNVINSPSNEQFF. The DNA for the CDR3 is TGTGCCAGCAACGTTATCAATTCCCCCAGCAATGAGCAGTTCTTC.

The CDR3 here is CASSPHLAEGGDTQYF. In DNA, the CDR3 is TGTGCCAGCAGTCCCCATCTAGCGGAGGGGGGAGATACGCAGTATTTT. This chain joins TRBV6-6 and TRBJ2-3; weak D call: TRBD2 (7 bases). V lost 5 bases and J 5 bases, leaving 20 bases between the germline ends. Looked up from germline, CDR1 is MNHNY and CDR2 is SVGAGI (reference sequence). The CDR3 loop spans 16 amino acids.

This clone was seen only a few times. The chain uses TRBV20-1 and TRBJ1-1; D is uncertain. Germline-derived CDR1 and CDR2 are DFQATT and SNEGSKA (reference sequence). The CDR3 contains 11 residues. Trimming took off 1 base at V and 3 bases at J, with 3 bases between the two ends. CDR3 sequence: CSARGDTEAFF. CDR3 nucleotide sequence: TGCAGTGCTAGAGGAGACACTGAAGCTTTCTTT.

This clone was found once. This rearrangement joins TRBV7-8 to TRBJ2-1; 11 positions match TRBD2. Germline V gives CDR1 SGHVS, CDR2 FQNEAQ. This CDR3 has 16 residues. The V gene end was trimmed by 2 bases and the J gene end by 3 bases; junction bases not matched to a gene: 3. The CDR3 here is CASSLPGLAVYNEQFF. As DNA, the CDR3 is TGTGCCAGCAGCTTACCGGGACTAGCGGTCTACAATGAGCAGTTCTTC.

This clone was counted only a few times. V is TRBV5-1 and J is TRBJ2-7; weak D call: TRBD1 (6 bases). Germline V gives CDR1 SGHRS, CDR2 YFSETQ. The CDR3 runs 14 residues. Trimming took off 6 bases at V and 0 bases at J, with 13 bases between the two ends. The CDR3 spells CASKDDRSSYEQYF. CDR3 sequence (DNA): TGCGCCAGCAAGGACGACAGGAGCTCCTACGAGCAGTACTTC.

This sequence joins TRBV7-9 and TRBJ2-3; 11 nucleotides align to TRBD2. The length of the CDR3 is 15 residues. CDR1 and CDR2 from the germline V gene are SEHNR and FQNEAQ (reference sequence). After removal of 4 bases from V and 0 bases from J, the junction contained 0 bases not matched to a gene. CDR3 sequence reads: CASSWTSGSTDTQYF. CDR3 nucleotides: TGTGCCAGCAGCTGGACTAGCGGGAGCACAGATACGCAGTATTTT.

This clone was picked up a small number of times. The J gene is TRBJ2-5, the V gene TRBV7-2; the match to TRBD2 covers 13 bases. Looked up from germline, CDR1 is SGHTA and CDR2 is FQGNSA. V shed 6 bases and J 5 bases; nucleotides not matched to a gene: 9. The CDR3 loop spans 16 amino acids. CDR3 nucleotide sequence: TGTGCCAGCAGTACTACTGGACTAGCGGGAGTGGAGACCCAGTACTTC. Translating gives CASSTTGLAGVETQYF.

The gene calls are TRBV19 and TRBJ2-1; D gene unclear. The CDR3 has 17 amino acids. Trimming left V 4 bases short and J 7 bases short, with 23 bases between. Germline V gene sequence: CDR1 LNHDA, CDR2 SQIVND (reference sequence). This CDR3 reads CASSRFIGSSAANEQFF. CDR3 DNA: TGTGCCAGTAGTAGATTTATTGGCTCCTCCGCCGCTAATGAGCAGTTCTTC.

The chain has TRBV15 and TRBJ2-5; no firm D call. Germline CDR1 is LNHNV and CDR2 is YYDKDF (reference sequence). Trimming left V 1 base short and J 1 base short, with 7 bases between. This CDR3 comprises 14 residues. CDR3 in DNA: TGTGCCACCAGCAGAGGAGGCACCCAAGAGACCCAGTACTTC. Translated, it gives CATSRGGTQETQYF.

This chain joins TRBV6-5 and TRBJ2-7; 7 bases are shared with TRBD1. Germline-derived CDR1 and CDR2 are MNHEY and SVGAGI. This CDR3 spans 15 amino acids. V trimming: 6 bases; J trimming: 2 bases; junction bases outside the gene matches: 10. CDR3 sequence: CASRAGTANTYEQYF. The CDR3 bases are TGTGCCAGCAGGGCCGGGACAGCCAATACCTACGAGCAGTACTTC.

This clone was seen a handful of times. The chain combines TRBV28 with TRBJ1-2; D is unresolved. Deletions cut 7 bases from V and 4 bases from J, with 10 bases between. The germline V gene has CDR1 MDHEN and CDR2 SYDVKM. The CDR3 is 12 residues long. The CDR3 here is CASTSGGYGYTF. CDR3 coding DNA: TGTGCCAGCACCTCCGGAGGCTATGGCTACACCTTC.

The table lists this clone with a few counts. Other DNA sequences from this sample encode an identical CDR3 as well. V and J are TRBV29-1 and TRBJ2-5; D is undetermined. Per germline, CDR1 SQVTM and CDR2 ANQGSEA. V lost 1 base to trimming and J lost 1 base, with 4 bases between them. This CDR3 spans 12 amino acids. The chain's CDR3 is CSVEVVQETQYF. CDR3 DNA: TGCAGCGTTGAAGTAGTCCAAGAGACCCAGTACTTC. Full variable domain (outside the CDR3, taken from reference TRBV29-1 and TRBJ2-5): SAVISQKPSRDICQRGTSLTIQCQVDSQVTMMFWYRQQPGQSLTLIATANQGSEATYESGFVIDKFPISRPNLTFSTLTVSNMSPEDSSIYLCSVEVVQETQYFGPGTRLLVL.